Presented here are 8 T cell receptor beta chains from one specimen sequenced in a study of T cell repertoires in ileal Crohn's disease. Some clones are missing from TCRdb's copy, which holds only in-frame ones; the method was immunoSEQ multiplex PCR. The sample carries roughly 15,000 clones, about 60% recorded once. Sequencing was performed on ileal tissue. These receptors all stem from an adult with Crohn's disease.

The rearrangement uses TRBV18 and TRBJ2-7, with 7 nucleotides matching TRBD1. With V trimmed by 2 bases and J by 2 bases, 3 bases remained unmatched. Germline CDR1 KGHSH, CDR2 LQKENI. This CDR3 has 14 amino acids. The CDR3 DNA sequence: TGTGCCAGCTCACCAACAGGGGATCCCTACGAGCAGTACTTC. Protein: CASSPTGDPYEQYF.

The sample holds a few counts of this clone. The chain is built from TRBV10-2 and TRBJ2-5; maybe TRBD2 (5 bases). The CDR3 extends over 15 amino acids. Germline CDR1 reads WSHSY; CDR2 reads SAAADI. V lost 3 bases to trimming and J lost 3 bases, with 14 bases between them. DNA of the CDR3: TGCGCCAGCAGTGAACCGGACGGGATGGAAGAGACCCAGTACTTC. This encodes CASSEPDGMEETQYF.

This clone was recorded only once. The chain is built from TRBV28 and TRBJ1-1; D possibly corresponds to TRBD1 (6 bases). CDR1 and CDR2 (germline): MDHEN, SYDVKM. V lost 7 bases to trimming and J lost 3 bases, with 18 bases between them. This CDR3 contains 15 residues. CDR3 amino acids: CASTIPSGQYTEAFF. CDR3 DNA sequence: TGTGCCAGCACCATCCCCTCCGGACAGTACACTGAAGCTTTCTTT.

The chain links TRBV9 to TRBJ1-1; TRBD1 is a possible D gene (6 bases). The CDR3 sequence is 14 residues long. The V end lost 4 bases, the J end lost 5 bases, and 15 bases lay between the germline ends. Germline V gives CDR1 SGDLS, CDR2 YYNGEE. The CDR3 bases are TGTGCCAGCAGCCCACAGGGAACGGGTACTGAAGCTTTCTTT. The encoded protein is CASSPQGTGTEAFF.

The chain joins TRBV5-4 to TRBJ2-2; TRBD2 is a possible D gene (6 bases). Germline CDR1 is SGHNT and CDR2 is YYREEE (reference sequence). The CDR3 is 16 residues long. V lost 0 bases, J lost 2 bases, and 11 bases lay in between. CDR3 bases: TGTGCCAGCAGCTTGGTTGGAGGGGTAAACACCGGGGAGCTGTTTTTT. Translating gives CASSLVGGVNTGELFF. Complete variable domain (other parts from reference TRBV5-4 and TRBJ2-2): ETGVTQSPTHLIKTRGQQVTLRCSSQSGHNTVSWYQQALGQGPQFIFQYYREEENGRGNFPPRFSGLQFPNYSSELNVNALELDDSALYLCASSLVGGVNTGELFFGEGSRLTVL.

This clone was seen only a few times. The chain couples TRBV9 to TRBJ2-1; a weak D match, TRBD2 (6 bases). Trimming took 0 bases from V and 9 from J, leaving 10 bases between them. Germline V CDR1 and CDR2: SGDLS, YYNGEE. The CDR3 contains 13 residues. The DNA of the CDR3 is TGTGCCAGCAGCGTAGGAGCGGAGGGTGAGCAGTTCTTC. Its protein is CASSVGAEGEQFF.

The V and J genes are TRBV6-4 and TRBJ2-3; 7 bases fit TRBD1. The CDR3 loop spans 14 amino acids. V lost 5 bases and J lost 4; bases outside the gene matches: 6. Germline lookup yields CDR1 MRHNA and CDR2 SNTAGT. Written as DNA, the CDR3 is TGTGCCAGCAGTACAGGGGTGGGAGCAGATACGCAGTATTTT. Its translation: CASSTGVGADTQYF.

The chain recombines TRBV4-2 with TRBJ2-1, with TRBD2 matching over 9 bases. Trimming took 0 bases from V and 7 from J; bases not matched to a gene: 7. This CDR3 region has 16 residues. From germline, CDR1 is LGHNA and CDR2 YNFKEQ. The CDR3: CASSQESSGMGNEQFF. CDR3 DNA sequence: TGTGCCAGCAGCCAAGAGTCTAGCGGGATGGGGAATGAGCAGTTCTTC.